The rows below give T cell receptor beta chains drawn from one sample of a study of patients and donors after allogeneic stem cell transplantation. TCRdb reanalysed the RT-PCR reads using MiXCR and keeps one entry per CDR3 protein. The table has about 960,000 distinct CDR3 sequences, about a sixth seen once; the top ten hold about 6%. The sequenced sample consisted of blood, either unsorted or a sorted T cell fraction (not recorded which). The receptors were gathered from a human donor who was either an allogeneic HSCT recipient or a stem cell or donor lymphocyte infusion donor (not recorded which). It is not recorded whose cells these are; they may come from a transplant donor. The CDR3 runs from the conserved cysteine through the conserved F or W. Each record gives: D gene, V gene, clone size, J gene, CDR3 protein, CDR3 DNA. The D gene is left open where the match is weak. Some rows mark clone size as missing; the rest say once, few, many or name a class of expanded clone.

TRBD2	TRBV20-1	few	TRBJ2-5	CSARTSGRAIETQYF	TGCAGTGCTCGGACTAGCGGGAGGGCCATTGAGACCCAGTACTTC
TRBD2	TRBV5-1	few	TRBJ2-1	CASSLTPSGTPVYNEQFF	TGCGCCAGCAGCTTGACGCCTAGCGGCACCCCCGTATACAATGAGCAGTTCTTC
NA	TRBV28	NA	TRBJ1-2	CASSPLGLGADYGYTF	TGTGCCAGCAGTCCTTTGGGTCTGGGGGCAGACTATGGCTACACCTTC
NA	TRBV6-1	NA	TRBJ1-5	CASSRDGAAEPQHF	TGTGCCAGCAGTCGAGACGGGGCGGCGGAGCCCCAGCATTTT
NA	TRBV6-4	few	TRBJ2-1	CASSETASPRSYNEQFF	TGTGCCAGCAGTGAGACAGCCAGCCCACGCTCCTACAATGAGCAGTTCTTC
TRBD2	TRBV15	NA	TRBJ2-3	CATSRPRGSGRVGTDTQYF	TGTGCCACCAGCAGACCTCGAGGGTCCGGGAGGGTCGGCACAGATACGCAGTATTTT
NA	TRBV5-1	NA	TRBJ2-4	CASSFVSEAKNIQYF	TGCGCCAGCAGCTTTGTTTCGGAAGCCAAAAACATTCAGTACTTC
NA	TRBV7-9	few	TRBJ2-5	CASSSLGDQYF	TGTGCCAGCAGCTCCCTGGGCGACCAGTACTTC
TRBD1	TRBV5-5	few	TRBJ1-2	CASSVRDSPYGYTF	TGTGCCAGCAGCGTCCGGGACAGCCCTTATGGCTACACCTTC
NA	TRBV29-1	many	TRBJ1-1	CSVGDPNTEAFF	TGCAGCGTTGGGGACCCGAACACTGAAGCTTTCTTT
NA	TRBV11-2	NA	TRBJ2-7	CASSWDWKSRSSYEQYF	TGTGCCAGCAGCTGGGACTGGAAAAGCAGGAGCTCCTACGAGCAGTACTTC
TRBD1	TRBV7-9	NA	TRBJ1-1	CASSSPGGMNTEAFF	TGTGCCAGCAGCTCCCCAGGGGGTATGAACACTGAAGCTTTCTTT
NA	TRBV7-9	NA	TRBJ2-7	CASSLILAYEQYF	TGTGCCAGCAGCTTAATTTTAGCCTACGAGCAGTACTTC
TRBD2	TRBV28	few	TRBJ2-3	CASSAPGLEADTQYF	TGTGCCAGCAGTGCCCCGGGACTAGAGGCAGATACGCAGTATTTT
NA	TRBV29-1	many	TRBJ2-5	CSVGLLEETQYF	TGCAGCGTTGGTTTACTCGAAGAGACCCAGTACTTC
TRBD1	TRBV20-1	NA	TRBJ1-3	CSAIGTDSGNTIYF	TGCAGTGCTATAGGGACAGACTCTGGAAACACCATATATTTT
TRBD2	TRBV18	NA	TRBJ2-3	CASSPRGLAGVADTQYF	TGTGCCAGCTCACCTCGGGGACTAGCGGGAGTGGCAGATACGCAGTATTTT
NA	TRBV4-1	NA	TRBJ1-1	CASSQIFPGRGTEAFF	TGCGCCAGCAGCCAAATATTCCCCGGGCGTGGGACTGAAGCTTTCTTT
NA	TRBV9	NA	TRBJ1-5	CASSVAHRDGDNQPQHF	TGTGCCAGCAGCGTAGCTCATCGGGACGGGGACAATCAGCCCCAGCATTTT
NA	TRBV12-3/TRBV12-4	many	TRBJ2-1	CASSLAGGEFF	TGTGCCAGCAGTTTAGCGGGGGGCGAGTTCTTC
TRBD2	TRBV5-6	NA	TRBJ2-1	CASSTGLAVDEQFF	TGTGCCAGCAGCACGGGACTAGCAGTCGATGAGCAGTTCTTC
NA	TRBV4-1	few	TRBJ2-1	CASSQDDGSGVNGEQFF	TGCGCCAGCAGCCAAGATGACGGGTCAGGGGTGAATGGTGAGCAGTTCTTC
NA	TRBV12-3/TRBV12-4	few	TRBJ2-5	CASSSNRPGPGGTQYF	TGTGCCAGCAGTTCAAATCGACCGGGCCCGGGCGGGACCCAGTACTTC
TRBD1	TRBV9	few	TRBJ1-5	CASSRDRAGQPQHF	TGTGCCAGCAGCAGGGACAGGGCAGGGCAGCCCCAGCATTTT
NA	TRBV24-1	NA	TRBJ2-5	CATSEQMGTQYF	TGTGCCACCAGTGAACAAATGGGGACCCAGTACTTC
NA	TRBV4-2	many	TRBJ1-3	CASSQDRAGNTIYF	TGTGCCAGCAGCCAAGACAGGGCTGGAAACACCATATATTTT
NA	TRBV29-1	NA	TRBJ2-4	CSVRVAKNIQYF	TGCAGCGTCAGGGTCGCCAAAAACATTCAGTACTTC
TRBD1	TRBV12-3/TRBV12-4	few	TRBJ2-3	CASRLTGVDTQYF	TGTGCCAGCAGGCTGACAGGGGTTGATACGCAGTATTTT
NA	TRBV5-6	NA	TRBJ2-6	CASSLGPGGANVLTF	TGTGCCAGCAGCCTGGGACCGGGAGGGGCCAACGTCCTGACTTTC
NA	TRBV10-3	many	TRBJ1-6	CAISGAYNSPLHF	TGTGCCATCAGTGGGGCCTATAATTCACCCCTCCACTTT
NA	TRBV4-3	NA	TRBJ2-7	CASSQDRVLNEQYF	TGCGCCAGCAGCCAAGACAGGGTCCTCAACGAGCAGTACTTC
TRBD1	TRBV30	NA	TRBJ1-1	CAWSSGQKSYTEAFF	TGTGCCTGGAGCTCGGGACAGAAGTCTTACACTGAAGCTTTCTTT
TRBD2	TRBV7-9	NA	TRBJ2-7	CASSLGGLAGEYYEQYF	TGTGCCAGCAGCTTAGGGGGACTAGCGGGGGAATACTACGAGCAGTACTTC
NA	TRBV12-3/TRBV12-4	many	TRBJ1-4	CASSLAGQPINEKLFF	TGTGCCAGCAGTCTAGCGGGGCAGCCGATTAATGAAAAACTGTTTTTT
NA	TRBV5-6	few	TRBJ1-5	CASSLSAGDQPQHF	TGTGCCAGCAGCTTGTCGGCAGGGGATCAGCCCCAGCATTTT
NA	TRBV5-1	few	TRBJ2-1	CASSLRALVYEQFF	TGCGCCAGCAGCCTCCGGGCCCTCGTCTATGAGCAGTTCTTC
TRBD2	TRBV25-1	NA	TRBJ2-1	CASPQLAGADYNEQFF	TGTGCCAGCCCCCAGCTAGCGGGAGCGGACTACAATGAGCAGTTCTTC
NA	TRBV14	NA	TRBJ2-5	CASSPDRRRVQYF	TGTGCCAGCAGCCCCGACAGGCGACGGGTCCAGTACTTC
NA	TRBV25-1	many	TRBJ2-2	CASSLGPVVTGELFF	TGTGCCAGCAGTTTAGGGCCGGTCGTGACCGGGGAGCTGTTTTTT
TRBD1	TRBV5-1	NA	TRBJ1-1	CASRLWDSLNTEAFF	TGCGCCAGCAGGCTGTGGGACAGCCTGAACACTGAAGCTTTCTTT
NA	TRBV6-2/TRBV6-3	few	TRBJ2-7	CASSYFRGASEQYF	TGTGCCAGCAGTTACTTTCGGGGGGCCTCCGAGCAGTACTTC
TRBD2	TRBV12-3/TRBV12-4	many	TRBJ2-1	CASGTSFSEQFF	TGTGCCAGTGGGACTAGTTTTTCTGAGCAGTTCTTC
NA	TRBV3-1	few	TRBJ2-1	CASSRYGGGSYNEQFF	TGTGCCAGCAGCCGCTACGGGGGCGGCTCCTACAATGAGCAGTTCTTC
NA	TRBV12-5	NA	TRBJ2-3	CASGLVAQIKQYF	TGTGCTAGTGGTTTGGTAGCCCAGATCAAGCAGTATTTT
NA	TRBV20-1	NA	TRBJ1-2	CSGVVSKEGYTF	TGCAGCGGAGTGGTGTCAAAGGAGGGCTACACCTTC
NA	TRBV4-2	many	TRBJ1-5	CASSQEGLFSNQPQHF	TGTGCCAGCAGCCAAGAGGGCCTTTTTAGCAATCAGCCCCAGCATTTT
TRBD1	TRBV6-5	NA	TRBJ1-1	CASSYPDRGGLKNTEAFF	TGTGCCAGCAGTTACCCTGACAGGGGAGGCTTAAAGAACACTGAAGCTTTCTTT
NA	TRBV6-1	NA	TRBJ1-1	CASRPGPMNTEAFF	TGTGCCAGCAGGCCGGGACCGATGAACACTGAAGCTTTCTTT
NA	TRBV20-1	NA	TRBJ1-1	CSASPLGGNTEAFF	TGCAGTGCTAGTCCTCTGGGGGGGAACACTGAAGCTTTCTTT
NA	TRBV12-3/TRBV12-4	once	TRBJ2-5	CASSKSFSGVGTETQYF	TGTGCCAGCAGCAAGTCTTTTAGCGGAGTGGGAACGGAGACCCAGTACTTC
NA	TRBV6-5	NA	TRBJ1-2	CASSYTGGSRSLNYGYTF	TGTGCCAGCAGTTACACTGGGGGCTCTAGGTCCCTTAACTATGGCTACACCTTC
TRBD2	TRBV27	few	TRBJ2-1	CASSFLTRTSGYNEQFF	TGTGCCAGCAGTTTCCTCACCCGGACTAGCGGTTACAATGAGCAGTTCTTC
TRBD1	TRBV5-1	NA	TRBJ2-1	CASSLRQGRDNEQFF	TGCGCCAGCAGCCTTCGACAGGGCCGGGACAATGAGCAGTTCTTC
NA	TRBV5-1	many	TRBJ1-1	CASSLERMNTEAFF	TGCGCCAGCAGCTTGGAGAGGATGAACACTGAAGCTTTCTTT
NA	TRBV4-2	NA	TRBJ1-2	CASSQDAGESYGYTF	TGTGCCAGCAGCCAAGACGCGGGAGAAAGCTATGGCTACACCTTC
TRBD2	TRBV20-1	many	TRBJ2-7	CSASTGTTYEQYF	TGCAGTGCTAGTACCGGGACTACCTACGAGCAGTACTTC
NA	TRBV12-3/TRBV12-4	many	TRBJ2-5	CASSFDAGPYETQYF	TGTGCCAGCAGTTTTGATGCGGGTCCCTATGAGACCCAGTACTTC
TRBD2	TRBV11-2	NA	TRBJ2-5	CASSLFSGRALETQYF	TGTGCCAGCAGCTTATTTAGCGGGAGGGCCTTGGAGACCCAGTACTTC
TRBD1	TRBV30	NA	TRBJ2-7	CAWKDRGSYEQYF	TGTGCCTGGAAGGACAGGGGTTCCTACGAGCAGTACTTC
TRBD1	TRBV30	NA	TRBJ1-1	CAWNLRQGQGAFF	TGTGCCTGGAACCTCCGACAGGGGCAGGGGGCTTTCTTT